The TCR beta chain described here comes from a study of Ad26.COV2.S vaccination and SARS-CoV-2 variants. Study conclusions and caveats: Analytic work on TCR breadth and depth might have understated the full extent of total T cell responses. Those who received the vaccine showed greater spike-specific TCR breadth than those given placebo.

About this clone itself: The antigen is unknown.

The assay was immunoSEQ multiplex PCR, and TCRdb's table has in-frame clones only and misses some. In the table there are about 350,000 clones, 92% of which are singletons. After removal of 2 bases from V and 8 bases from J, the junction contained 4 bases not matched to a gene. CDR1 and CDR2 from the germline V gene are SGHRS and YFSETQ. The CDR3 has 13 amino acids. This clonotype originated in a human donor who had recovered from COVID-19. Source: peripheral blood, taken after recovery from COVID-19. This rearrangement joins TRBV5-1 to TRBJ1-2, with 9 bases fitting TRBD1. The CDR3, as DNA: TGCGCCAGCAGCTTACCAGGACAGGGGGGCTACACCTTC. It is translated as CASSLPGQGGYTF.